The rows below give T cell receptor beta chains drawn from one sample of a study of blood T cell repertoires in COVID-19. TCRdb's table, derived via immunoSEQ multiplex PCR, lists solely in-frame clones and lacks some. The sample holds around 240,000 clones; approximately 90% are singletons and the top ten take about 1.2%. Sequenced: PBMCs or T cells enriched from blood (not recorded which). These receptors were obtained from a human donor in a cohort exposed to, infected with or recovered from COVID-19 (not recorded which). The donor label of this sample is uncertain. The CDR3 runs from the conserved cysteine through the conserved F or W. Each record gives: V gene, J gene, D gene, clone size, CDR3 protein, CDR3 DNA. The D gene is left open where the match is weak. Not all rows give a size; the values are once, few, many and, for expanded clones, a class.

TRBV2	TRBJ1-2	NA	NA	CASSYRGGGVNYGYTF	TGTGCCAGCAGCTATCGGGGCGGCGGGGTGAACTATGGCTACACCTTC
TRBV27	TRBJ1-2	NA	NA	CASSSGRGLSNYGYTF	TGTGCCAGCAGTTCGGGCAGGGGCCTATCTAACTATGGCTACACCTTC
TRBV20-1	TRBJ2-3	NA	NA	CSVLDTDTQYF	TGCAGTGTTTTAGATACAGATACGCAGTATTTT
TRBV30	TRBJ2-2	NA	few	CAWSVVGGVNTGELFF	TGTGCCTGGAGTGTCGTAGGGGGTGTAAACACCGGGGAGCTGTTTTTT
TRBV25-1	TRBJ1-1	NA	NA	CASSGGTGGTEAFF	TGTGCCAGCAGTGGGGGGACGGGAGGGACTGAAGCTTTCTTT
TRBV19	TRBJ2-6	TRBD1	NA	CASSLYAPGQGASGANVLTF	TGTGCCAGTAGCCTATACGCTCCGGGACAGGGGGCTTCTGGGGCCAACGTCCTGACTTTC
TRBV5-4	TRBJ1-6	NA	NA	CASSTSTGKPYNSPLHF	TGTGCCAGCAGTACCTCCACAGGGAAGCCATATAATTCACCCCTCCACTTT
TRBV5-1	TRBJ1-2	NA	NA	CASSLASGEGGYTF	TGCGCCAGCAGCTTGGCATCGGGAGAGGGGGGCTACACCTTC
TRBV2	TRBJ1-1	NA	NA	CASSAGYTEAFF	TGTGCCAGCAGTGCGGGGTACACTGAAGCTTTCTTT
TRBV7-2	TRBJ2-7	TRBD2	NA	CASSPLGGGHYEQYF	TGTGCCAGCAGCCCTTTGGGGGGAGGGCACTACGAGCAGTACTTC